Given below is one T cell receptor beta chain in context. These data are taken from a study of blood T cell repertoires in COVID-19. Study details: The cDNA or gDNA used as material had been derived from T cells, B-cell-depleted T cells, or PBMCs.

Produced via immunoSEQ multiplex PCR; TCRdb's table is partial and in-frame only. This sample has around 140,000 clones; roughly 78% occur once, and the top ten carry roughly 15%. There are 14 residues in the CDR3. Germline CDR1 SGHTA, CDR2 FQGNSA. With V trimmed by 2 bases and J by 7 bases, 7 bases remained unmatched. V and J are TRBV7-2 and TRBJ1-2; 7 bases are shared with TRBD1. Sample: peripheral blood. This TCR was sampled from a human donor with acute or convalescent COVID-19. The donor label of this sample is uncertain. CDR3 sequence reads: CASSLWPDRAGYTF. CDR3 bases: TGTGCCAGCAGCTTATGGCCCGACAGGGCTGGCTACACCTTC.